Each of the 2 T cell receptor beta chains below was sequenced from the same sample in a study of T-cell reconstitution after alpha-beta-depleted transplantation in children. Using unique molecular identifiers, the investigators prepared the TCRbeta library. TCRdb itself ran the PCR reads through MiXCR, one entry per CDR3 protein. Here the sample spans 450,000 to 600,000 distinct CDR3 sequences, roughly a tenth being singletons. This sample comprised PBMCs, obtained before TCRalphabeta/CD19-depleted stem cell transplant. Every receptor here comes from a child aged 2 to 15 with inherited bone marrow failure, due to receive a stem cell transplant.

The table lists this clonotype with many counts. V is TRBV29-1 and J is TRBJ2-1, with TRBD2 as a possible D gene (7 bases). The CDR3 loop spans 14 amino acids. CDR1 is SQVTM, CDR2 ANQGSEA, per germline. The CDR3 is CRPVLGREGGEQFF. The CDR3 DNA follows: TGCAGACCGGTACTAGGCAGGGAGGGGGGTGAGCAGTTCTTC.

This clonotype was recorded once. The rearrangement joins TRBV3-1 to TRBJ2-3; D call uncertain. The CDR3 sequence is 16 residues long. Germline V gene lookup returns CDR1 LGHDT and CDR2 YNNKEL (reference sequence). V gave up 0 bases and J gave up 4 bases, with 14 bases separating them. CDR3 residues: CASSQDFRPGPDTQYF. As DNA, the CDR3 is TGTGCCAGCAGCCAAGATTTTCGCCCGGGCCCAGATACGCAGTATTTT.